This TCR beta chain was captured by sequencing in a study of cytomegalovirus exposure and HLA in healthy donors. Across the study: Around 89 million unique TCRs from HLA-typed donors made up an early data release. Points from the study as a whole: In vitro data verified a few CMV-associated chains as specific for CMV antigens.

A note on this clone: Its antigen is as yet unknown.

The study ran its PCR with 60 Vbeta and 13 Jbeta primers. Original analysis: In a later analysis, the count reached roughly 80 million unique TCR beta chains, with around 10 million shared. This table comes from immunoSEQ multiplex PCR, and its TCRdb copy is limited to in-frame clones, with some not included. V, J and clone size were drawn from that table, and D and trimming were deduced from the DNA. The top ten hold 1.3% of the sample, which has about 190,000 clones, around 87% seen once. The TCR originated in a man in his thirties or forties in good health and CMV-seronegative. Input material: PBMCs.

The CDR3 spells CASSTAGAGGQETQYF. The CDR3 DNA follows: TGTGCCAGCAGCACAGCGGGAGCGGGAGGGCAAGAGACCCAGTACTTC. V and J are TRBV7-9 and TRBJ2-5; 10 bases agree with TRBD2. The CDR3 runs to 16 residues. The V gene end was trimmed by 5 bases and the J gene end by 2 bases; junction bases not matched to a gene: 8. In germline, CDR1 is SEHNR, CDR2 FQNEAQ (reference sequence). Full variable domain (rest looked up from reference TRBV7-9 and TRBJ2-5): DTGVSQNPRHKITKRGQNVTFRCDPISEHNRLYWYRQTLGQGPEFLTYFQNEAQLEKSRLLSDRFSAERPKGSFSTLEIQRTEQGDSAMYLCASSTAGAGGQETQYFGPGTRLLVL.